The rows below give T cell receptor beta chains drawn from one sample of a study of T cell repertoires in cytomegalovirus infection. Their antigens are not known. MiXCR, run by TCRdb on the reads, gives a single entry per CDR3 protein. The table records about 770,000 distinct CDR3 sequences, almost 30% of them present only once. Material: cultured CD8+ T cells from PBMCs, obtained from culture after CMV antigen stimulation. The receptors come from a human donor in good health (CMV status not recorded). Some clones in this sample may be carry-over from other donors' samples. The CDR3 runs from the conserved cysteine through the conserved F or W. A D gene is named only where the DNA matches it firmly. Only part of the rows carry a size: once, few, many, or a class if the clone is expanded.

CDR3: CASSSTPSGSYNEQFF
DNA: TGTGCCAGCAGCTCTACTCCTAGCGGGTCCTACAATGAGCAGTTCTTC
V: TRBV7-2
size: NA
J: TRBJ2-1
D: TRBD2

CDR3: CATSDGSLQGYTF
DNA: TGTGCCACCAGTGATGGAAGCCTCCAGGGCTACACCTTC
V: TRBV24-1
size: NA
J: TRBJ1-2
D: NA

CDR3: CASKTSVNQPQHF
DNA: TGTGCCAGCAAGACATCAGTAAATCAGCCCCAGCATTTT
V: TRBV6-1
size: many
J: TRBJ1-5
D: NA

CDR3: CASSSRKVEKLFF
DNA: TGTGCCAGCAGCTCCCGAAAAGTTGAAAAACTGTTTTTT
V: TRBV7-2
size: few
J: TRBJ1-4
D: NA

CDR3: CASSMTSGWDTQYF
DNA: TGTGCCAGCAGCATGACTAGCGGGTGGGATACGCAGTATTTT
V: TRBV7-6
size: few
J: TRBJ2-3
D: TRBD2

CDR3: CASSLVTVSDTQYF
DNA: TGTGCCAGCAGCTTAGTGACAGTATCAGATACGCAGTATTTT
V: TRBV7-8
size: many
J: TRBJ2-3
D: NA

CDR3: CASSSVETSTDTQYF
DNA: TGTGCCAGCAGCTCAGTAGAAACTAGCACAGATACGCAGTATTTT
V: TRBV11-2
size: NA
J: TRBJ2-3
D: NA

CDR3: CASRPDYQETQYF
DNA: TGTGCCAGCAGACCAGACTACCAAGAGACCCAGTACTTC
V: TRBV2
size: NA
J: TRBJ2-5
D: NA

CDR3: CATKTSDSYNEQFF
DNA: TGTGCCACCAAAACTAGCGACTCCTACAATGAGCAGTTCTTC
V: TRBV15
size: NA
J: TRBJ2-1
D: TRBD2

CDR3: CASSIVGVIDEQFF
DNA: TGTGCCAGTAGTATAGTGGGAGTGATCGATGAGCAGTTCTTC
V: TRBV19
size: NA
J: TRBJ2-1
D: NA

CDR3: CASSEFEVPEAFF
DNA: TGTGCCAGCAGTGAATTTGAAGTCCCTGAAGCTTTCTTT
V: TRBV25-1
size: few
J: TRBJ1-1
D: NA

CDR3: CAGLEVRNNYGYTF
DNA: TGTGCCGGCTTGGAGGTGAGGAACAACTATGGCTACACCTTC
V: TRBV7-4
size: NA
J: TRBJ1-2
D: NA

CDR3: CASSQELGTGRTDTQYF
DNA: TGCGCCAGCAGCCAAGAATTGGGGACAGGGAGGACAGATACGCAGTATTTT
V: TRBV4-1
size: few
J: TRBJ2-3
D: TRBD1

CDR3: CASSLASWLADDGTQYF
DNA: TGTGCCAGCAGCTTAGCAAGCTGGCTAGCGGACGACGGGACCCAGTACTTC
V: TRBV7-2
size: many
J: TRBJ2-5
D: TRBD2

CDR3: CATQKAGLPDTQYF
DNA: TGTGCCACCCAGAAGGCAGGGTTGCCAGATACGCAGTATTTT
V: TRBV12-3/TRBV12-4
size: NA
J: TRBJ2-3
D: NA

CDR3: CASSPPTPETQYF
DNA: TGTGCCAGCAGCCCCCCGACCCCAGAGACCCAGTACTTC
V: TRBV7-8
size: few
J: TRBJ2-5
D: NA

CDR3: CASSYFAGGTREKLFF
DNA: TGTGCCAGCAGTTACTTCGCGGGGGGGACTCGTGAAAAACTGTTTTTT
V: TRBV6-5
size: few
J: TRBJ1-4
D: NA

CDR3: CASSLAGRDEKLFF
DNA: TGTGCCAGCAGCCTCGCGGGGAGGGACGAAAAACTGTTTTTT
V: TRBV7-6
size: few
J: TRBJ1-4
D: NA

CDR3: CATSRRPRDSEGAGELFF
DNA: TGTGCCACCAGCCGGAGACCCCGGGACAGTGAAGGGGCCGGGGAGCTGTTTTTT
V: TRBV15
size: NA
J: TRBJ2-2
D: TRBD1

CDR3: CASSPTDRGEGHTF
DNA: TGTGCCAGCAGTCCGACCGACAGGGGAGAAGGTCACACCTTC
V: TRBV27
size: NA
J: TRBJ1-2
D: TRBD1

CDR3: CASSLVTNEAFF
DNA: TGTGCCAGCAGCTTAGTCACGAATGAAGCTTTCTTT
V: TRBV7-6
size: few
J: TRBJ1-1
D: NA

CDR3: CASRATGQANSNQPQHF
DNA: TGTGCCAGCAGGGCCACCGGACAGGCGAACAGCAATCAGCCCCAGCATTTT
V: TRBV6-8
size: NA
J: TRBJ1-5
D: TRBD1

CDR3: CASSESSSWLVAGELFF
DNA: TGCGCCAGCAGTGAGTCATCCTCGTGGTTGGTCGCCGGGGAGCTGTTTTTT
V: TRBV10-2
size: NA
J: TRBJ2-2
D: NA

CDR3: CASSARGLAGEIQETQYF
DNA: TGTGCCAGCAGCGCCCGGGGACTAGCGGGGGAAATCCAAGAGACCCAGTACTTC
V: TRBV9
size: NA
J: TRBJ2-5
D: TRBD2

CDR3: CASSPGGGVGTKAFF
DNA: TGTGCCAGCAGCCCAGGTGGGGGAGTTGGCACTAAAGCTTTCTTT
V: TRBV11-3
size: NA
J: TRBJ1-1
D: NA

CDR3: CASSRVSGDQPQHF
DNA: TGTGCCAGCTCGAGGGTTTCGGGCGATCAGCCCCAGCATTTT
V: TRBV27
size: NA
J: TRBJ1-5
D: NA

CDR3: CASSLAGQVIMNTEAFF
DNA: TGTGCCAGCAGCTTAGCGGGACAGGTGATAATGAACACTGAAGCTTTCTTT
V: TRBV7-9
size: many
J: TRBJ1-1
D: TRBD1

CDR3: CAISGGGQGGDYGYTF
DNA: TGTGCCATCAGTGGGGGGGGCCAAGGGGGAGACTATGGCTACACCTTC
V: TRBV10-3
size: few
J: TRBJ1-2
D: NA

CDR3: CASSLARESGQNSYNEQFF
DNA: TGTGCCAGCAGCTTAGCCAGAGAATCAGGGCAAAACTCCTACAATGAGCAGTTCTTC
V: TRBV7-8
size: many
J: TRBJ2-1
D: NA